The following is a T cell receptor beta chain sequence with its context. This specimen comes from a study of blood T cells in healthy people across ages. A second PCR of about 7 to 11 cycles used a sample-barcoded 5' primer and a J-beta primer mix. Each cDNA molecule was tagged by a template-switch adaptor with 12 random nucleotides. Using its own MiXCR run on the 5' RACE reads, TCRdb lists one record per CDR3 protein. The sample comprises roughly 1,800,000 distinct CDR3 sequences, 49% of which are singletons, and less than 2.5% rests with the top ten. Per germline, CDR1 DFQATT and CDR2 SNEGSKA (reference sequence). V shed 0 bases, J shed 12 bases, and the junction held 10 bases outside the gene matches. This CDR3 has 14 amino acids. Samples each yielded at least 5.5 micrograms of total RNA.

The chain carries TRBV20-1 and TRBJ2-1; 8 bases fit TRBD2. The clonotype was recovered from a woman between 40 and 55 years old in good health. Sequencing was performed on blood. The CDR3 loop is CSARDTQRGFAQFF. DNA for the CDR3: TGCAGTGCTAGAGATACCCAGCGGGGGTTTGCGCAGTTCTTC.